A single sample is the source of the 12 T cell receptor beta chains below, sequenced in a study of human T cells and chemical hapten exposure. Stated time point: pre-sensitization, week 0. Treatment given: therapeutic diphenylcyclopropenone sensitization with weekly scalp DPC. MiXCR was run by TCRdb on the RACE reads, yielding one entry per CDR3 protein. The profile shows around 100,000 distinct CDR3 sequences, roughly 10% of them singletons. The sequences come from whole blood, collected in connection with sensitization to the hapten diphenylcyclopropenone (DPC). The receptor source for this set is a woman aged 55-69 years with alopecia areata. Some clones in this sample may be carry-over from other donors' samples.

This clonotype came up a few times. The chain uses TRBV5-1 and TRBJ1-5; 10 positions agree with TRBD1. Germline lookup yields CDR1 SGHRS and CDR2 YFSETQ. There are 19 residues in the CDR3. After removal of 3 bases from V and 0 bases from J, the junction contained 12 bases not matched to a gene. CDR3 DNA sequence: TGCGCCAGCAGCTCTACCCCCCGGGACAGGGGTTATAGCAATCAGCCCCAGCATTTT. Residues: CASSSTPRDRGYSNQPQHF.

At least ten counts were recorded for this clonotype. The chain combines TRBV4-2 with TRBJ1-2; D perhaps matches TRBD1 (6 bases). Germline V lookup: CDR1 LGHNA, CDR2 YNFKEQ. V lost 0 bases and J lost 4, with 21 bases in between. The CDR3 is 18 amino acids. Written as DNA, the CDR3 is TGTGCCAGCAGCCAAGATAGGGGGGTTGGCTCGGTCGGCTATGGCTACACCTTC. It yields the protein CASSQDRGVGSVGYGYTF.

This clonotype was observed at least ten times. The genes are TRBV19 and TRBJ1-5, with D possibly being TRBD1 (6 bases). The CDR3 consists of 13 residues. Trimming took off 7 bases at V and 8 bases at J, with 15 bases between the two ends. CDR1 and CDR2 from the germline V gene are LNHDA and SQIVND (reference sequence). The CDR3 DNA sequence: TGTGCCAGTAACCCCACAGGGAGAGAGCCCCAGCATTTT. Its translation is CASNPTGREPQHF.

This clonotype was seen more than once but under ten times. The chain joins TRBV6-6 to TRBJ1-5, with 7 bases matching TRBD1. V lost 4 bases, J lost 0 bases, and 9 bases stayed unmatched. The CDR3 length is 17 residues. CDR1 and CDR2 from the germline V gene are MNHNY and SVGAGI (reference sequence). CDR3 residues: CASSSREQGYSNQPQHF. The CDR3 DNA is TGTGCCAGCAGTTCGCGAGAACAGGGGTATAGCAATCAGCCCCAGCATTTT.

The chain carries TRBV30 and TRBJ1-2; D is unclear. The V gene lost 4 bases and the J gene lost 0 bases, with 6 bases spanning the gap. The CDR3 covers 12 residues. Per germline, CDR1 GTSNPN and CDR2 SVGIG (reference sequence). CDR3 residues: CAWTDSNYGYTF. As DNA, the CDR3 is TGTGCCTGGACCGATTCTAACTATGGCTACACCTTC. The full variable domain, with the rest looked up from reference TRBV30 and TRBJ1-2, is SQTIHQWPATLVQPVGSPLSLECTVEGTSNPNLYWYRQAAGRGLQLLFYSVGIGQISSEVPQNLSASRPQDRQFILSSKKLLLSDSGFYLCAWTDSNYGYTFGSGTRLTVV.

In this sample, this clonotype turned up many times. The genes are TRBV7-2 and TRBJ1-1; possible D gene TRBD1, 6 bases. In germline, CDR1 is SGHTA, CDR2 FQGNSA. Trimming cost V 6 bases and J 5 bases, with 13 bases left between them. CDR3 length equals 13 residues. CDR3 sequence reads: CASSPQGMTEAFF. For the CDR3, the DNA is TGTGCCAGCAGTCCACAGGGTATGACTGAAGCTTTCTTT.

This clonotype was found once. The rearrangement links TRBV5-1 to TRBJ1-2, with D perhaps matching TRBD1 (5 bases). Trimming stripped 4 bases from V and 6 bases from J, with 19 bases between. The CDR3 is made up of 15 amino acids. In germline, CDR1 is SGHRS, CDR2 YFSETQ. Here the CDR3 DNA reads TGCGCCAGCAGCCTAACTGCCGGGACCCTTCATGGCTACACCTTC. This translates into CASSLTAGTLHGYTF.

This clonotype has more than one count but fewer than ten. V usage is TRBV7-9 and J usage is TRBJ2-6; D remains unclear. The CDR3 loop spans 19 amino acids. Germline CDR1 reads SEHNR; CDR2 reads FQNEAQ (reference sequence). V lost 5 bases and J lost 1, with 21 bases in between. As DNA, the CDR3 is TGTGCCAGCAGCCTATTAACCGGGTCAACGACATCTGGGGCCAACGTCCTGACTTTC. It translates to CASSLLTGSTTSGANVLTF.

This clonotype was picked up a small number of times. This chain uses TRBV12-3 or TRBV12-4 with TRBJ2-1, with 8 bases matching TRBD2. The CDR3 covers 15 residues. V was pared by 10 bases and J by 8 bases, with 16 bases of the junction left unmatched. The DNA of the CDR3 is TGTGCCACTTCACCCATGGCGGGGGGCATGGATGAGCAGTTCTTC. Translated, it gives CATSPMAGGMDEQFF.

The CDR3 nucleotides are TGTGCCAGCAGTTACTCGAGTCAGCGGGGGCCCTACAATGAGCAGTTCTTC. It encodes CASSYSSQRGPYNEQFF. The chain is built from TRBV6-6 and TRBJ2-1; 8 nucleotides align to TRBD2. Per the germline V gene, CDR1 is MNHNY and CDR2 is SVGAGI (reference sequence). This CDR3 is built from 17 residues. The V segment lost 0 bases and the J segment 2 bases; nucleotides outside the gene matches: 6.

V gene TRBV2 combines with J gene TRBJ2-2; D not certain. This CDR3 is built from 15 residues. CDR1 is SNHLY and CDR2 is FYNNEI in the germline V gene. Trimming took 5 bases from V and 0 from J, leaving 10 bases between them. The CDR3 here is CASSPPRSNTGELFF. CDR3 DNA: TGTGCCAGCAGTCCCCCAAGGTCGAACACCGGGGAGCTGTTTTTT.

This CDR3 reads CSALSGTASPYEQYF. CDR3 DNA sequence: TGCAGTGCCCTTTCCGGGACAGCGTCGCCCTACGAGCAGTACTTC. The chain employs TRBV20-1 and TRBJ2-7; 7 nucleotides align to TRBD1. Trimming cost V 6 bases and J 2 bases; bases outside gene matches: 13. This CDR3 has 15 amino acids. Germline lookup yields CDR1 DFQATT and CDR2 SNEGSKA (reference sequence).